This T cell receptor beta chain is drawn from a study of OX40 agonist ivuxolimab in advanced cancers. The CDR3 has 13 residues. V shed 5 bases and J shed 1 base, with 8 bases lying between them. Germline-derived CDR1 and CDR2 are MRHNA and SNTAGT. Sequencing was performed with immunoSEQ multiplex PCR; in TCRdb, only in-frame clones are kept and a portion is missing. The data contain about 46,000 clones, 82% of them singletons. The material sequenced was CD4+ or CD8+ T cells sorted from blood, taken in a trial of the OX40 agonist ivuxolimab. This sequence joins TRBV6-4 and TRBJ1-1, with D possibly matching TRBD1 (5 bases). The sequence derives from an adult with an advanced solid tumor such as melanoma, head and neck, liver or kidney cancer. The CDR3 DNA sequence: TGTGCCAGCAGTTCAGGGCCGAACACTGAAGCTTTCTTT. The encoded protein is CASSSGPNTEAFF.